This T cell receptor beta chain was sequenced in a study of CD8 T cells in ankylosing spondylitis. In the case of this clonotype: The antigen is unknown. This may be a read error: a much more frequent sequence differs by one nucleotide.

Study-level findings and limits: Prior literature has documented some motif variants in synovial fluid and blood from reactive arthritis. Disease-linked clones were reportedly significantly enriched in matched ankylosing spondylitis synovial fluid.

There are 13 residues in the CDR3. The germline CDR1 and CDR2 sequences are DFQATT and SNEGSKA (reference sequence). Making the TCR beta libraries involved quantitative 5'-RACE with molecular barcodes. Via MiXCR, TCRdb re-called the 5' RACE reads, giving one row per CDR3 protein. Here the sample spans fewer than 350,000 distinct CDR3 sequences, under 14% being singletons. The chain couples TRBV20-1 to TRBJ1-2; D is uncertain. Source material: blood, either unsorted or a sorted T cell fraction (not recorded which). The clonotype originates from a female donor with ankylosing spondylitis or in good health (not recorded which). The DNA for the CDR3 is TGCAGTGCTAGAGATAACAGCCGCTATGGCTACCCCTTC. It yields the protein CSARDNSRYGYPF.